One and the same sample provided the 11 T cell receptor beta chains below, sequenced in a study of CD8+CD57+ T cells in acquired aplastic anemia. Profiling of TCR beta VDJ combinations and CDR3 sequences used genomic DNA as template. A single record per CDR3 protein comes from TCRdb applying MiXCR to the reads. Here the sample spans some 120,000 distinct CDR3 sequences, 55% to 60% being singletons. Patients included in sequencing had previously demonstrated CD8+CD57+ cell expansion by flow cytometry. The sample consisted of sorted CD4+, CD8+, or CD8+CD57+ T cells (not recorded which) from PBMCs. These receptors all stem from a human donor with aplastic anemia.

The gene calls are TRBV4-1 and TRBJ2-3, with D uncertain. Germline-derived CDR1 and CDR2 are MGHRA and YSYEKL. V was trimmed by 0 bases and J by 3 bases, leaving 4 bases between them. The CDR3 loop spans 13 amino acids. The CDR3 region is CASSQDLTDTQYF. The CDR3 coding sequence is TGCGCCAGCAGCCAAGATTTGACAGATACGCAGTATTTT.

This clonotype occurred many times. The chain links TRBV5-1 to TRBJ2-5; the match to TRBD2 covers 7 bases. J lost 2 bases, V lost 0 bases, and 4 bases had no gene match. Germline lookup yields CDR1 SGHRS and CDR2 YFSETQ. This CDR3 comprises 15 residues. The CDR3 DNA reads TGCGCCAGCAGCTTGGGAGACGGGGGGCAAGAGACCCAGTACTTC. Amino acids: CASSLGDGGQETQYF.

The CDR3 sequence is CSAWDYFYEQYF. The CDR3 DNA reads TGCAGTGCTTGGGACTACTTCTACGAGCAGTACTTC. This rearrangement joins TRBV20-1 to TRBJ2-7; 7 positions match TRBD2. This CDR3 comprises 12 residues. V gave up 5 bases and J gave up 3 bases; unmatched junction bases: 4. CDR1 is DFQATT and CDR2 is SNEGSKA in the germline V gene (reference sequence).

The gene calls are TRBV5-4 and TRBJ2-7; no firm D call. The V and J ends lost 4 bases and 4 bases respectively, with 12 bases between them. CDR3 length: 13 residues. Germline loops: CDR1 SGHNT, CDR2 YYREEE (reference sequence). CDR3 amino acids: CASSQDHRYEQYF. CDR3 nucleotide sequence: TGTGCCAGCAGCCAAGATCATCGATACGAGCAGTACTTC.

The genes are TRBV5-6 and TRBJ2-7, with 9 bases fitting TRBD1. The V and J ends lost 6 bases and 1 base, in that order; junction bases with no gene match: 8. The CDR3 covers 15 residues. CDR1 and CDR2 (germline): SGHDT, YYEEEE. CDR3 bases: TGTGCCAGCACCGTACCGGGACAGGGATCCTACGAGCAGTACTTC. As protein: CASTVPGQGSYEQYF.

In its sample, this clonotype was seen many times. The gene calls are TRBV6-1 and TRBJ1-1; D not resolved. Between the trimmed V and J ends, which lost 6 bases and 2 bases, there was a span of 10 bases. This CDR3 has 13 residues. Germline values: CDR1 MNHNS, CDR2 SASEGT. CDR3 residues: CASRGRINTEAFF. CDR3 bases: TGTGCCAGCAGAGGAAGGATAAACACTGAAGCTTTCTTT.

This clonotype was detected ten times or more. The chain recombines TRBV11-2 with TRBJ2-7, with 7 bases fitting TRBD1. The CDR3 contains 13 residues. With 0 bases clipped from V and 5 bases from J, the junction kept 1 base outside the gene matches. Per germline, CDR1 SGHAT and CDR2 FQNNGV. The CDR3 region is CASSLEGGDEQYF. The CDR3 DNA sequence: TGTGCCAGCAGCTTAGAAGGGGGCGACGAGCAGTACTTC.

The chain joins TRBV2 to TRBJ1-1; D is unclear. The germline CDR1 and CDR2 sequences are SNHLY and FYNNEI. The V end was cut by 5 bases, the J end by 6 bases, with 7 bases between. This CDR3 region has 11 residues. This chain's CDR3 is CASSYGSEAFF. DNA of the CDR3: TGTGCCAGCAGTTATGGGTCTGAAGCTTTCTTT.

The chain uses TRBV6-5 and TRBJ2-2, with a weak D call TRBD2 (5 bases). This CDR3 has 14 amino acids. V was cut by 0 bases and J by 3 bases, with 5 bases left in between. Germline V gives CDR1 MNHEY, CDR2 SVGAGI. The DNA of the CDR3 is TGTGCCAGCAGTTACTCGGACTACACCGGGGAGCTGTTTTTT. The encoded protein is CASSYSDYTGELFF.

This chain links TRBV29-1 with TRBJ2-5; maybe TRBD2 (6 bases). Trimming shortened V by 7 bases and J by 4 bases, and 13 bases separated the two germline ends. In germline, CDR1 is SQVTM, CDR2 ANQGSEA. The CDR3 sequence is 12 residues long. Here the CDR3 DNA reads TGCAGCGGGGAGGACCGGAGAGAGACCCAGTACTTC. Translating gives CSGEDRRETQYF.

Many counts were recorded for this clonotype. This sequence joins TRBV5-6 and TRBJ2-7; perhaps TRBD1 as D (6 bases). Germline CDR1 is SGHDT and CDR2 is YYEEEE. This CDR3 has 13 residues. V was clipped by 3 bases and J by 0 bases, with 7 bases between them. The CDR3 DNA reads TGTGCCAGCAGCTCACAGGGCTCCTACGAGCAGTACTTC. Translation gives CASSSQGSYEQYF.